This TCR beta chain stems from a study of cytomegalovirus exposure and HLA in healthy donors. At the level of the study: Earlier findings included 117 million unique TCR beta sequences obtained from some 180 million T cells.

Both 60 Vbeta primers and 13 Jbeta primers went into the PCR. Authors' methods: Counted up in a later analysis, unique TCR beta chains came to approximately 83 million, with around 10 million shared. Repertoires were generated with immunoSEQ multiplex PCR, while TCRdb's copy carries only in-frame clones and drops some. That table furnishes V, J and clone size, whereas the DNA furnished D and trimming. The table lists 200,000 to 250,000 clones, 79% of them singletons. General study findings and limits: Later analysis identified 16,951 TCR beta sequences associated with HLA alleles, using a false discovery rate threshold of 0.05.

Worth noting for this clone: Its cognate antigen is unknown.

Germline CDR1 and CDR2: LNHNV and YYDKDF (reference sequence). The CDR3 loop spans 13 amino acids. V was shortened by 5 bases and J by 4 bases, with 11 bases between the two germline ends. The sequenced material came from PBMCs. This sequence was found in a man in his fifties or sixties in good health and CMV-seronegative. This chain links TRBV15 with TRBJ1-2, with D perhaps matching TRBD1 (5 bases). DNA of the CDR3: TGTGCCACCAGCGGCGGGGGATTCTATGGCTACACCTTC. Its protein is CATSGGGFYGYTF.